The source of this T cell receptor beta chain is a study of blood T cell repertoires in COVID-19. This CDR3 contains 16 residues. Germline CDR1 reads SGHTS; CDR2 reads YDEGEE. Trimming at V came to 4 bases and at J to 1 base, leaving 10 bases not matched to a gene. Assay used: immunoSEQ multiplex PCR; TCRdb lists only in-frame clones, some missing. Of 300,000 to 350,000 clones in the sample, roughly 87% were seen once. Source material: peripheral blood. The receptor was derived from a man aged 30 to 39 with COVID-19, enrolled during active disease. The chain links TRBV5-8 to TRBJ1-1; TRBD1 agrees at 7 bases. The CDR3 here is CASSEGPGQTNTEAFF. As DNA, the CDR3 is TGTGCCAGCAGCGAAGGACCGGGACAGACGAACACTGAAGCTTTCTTT.